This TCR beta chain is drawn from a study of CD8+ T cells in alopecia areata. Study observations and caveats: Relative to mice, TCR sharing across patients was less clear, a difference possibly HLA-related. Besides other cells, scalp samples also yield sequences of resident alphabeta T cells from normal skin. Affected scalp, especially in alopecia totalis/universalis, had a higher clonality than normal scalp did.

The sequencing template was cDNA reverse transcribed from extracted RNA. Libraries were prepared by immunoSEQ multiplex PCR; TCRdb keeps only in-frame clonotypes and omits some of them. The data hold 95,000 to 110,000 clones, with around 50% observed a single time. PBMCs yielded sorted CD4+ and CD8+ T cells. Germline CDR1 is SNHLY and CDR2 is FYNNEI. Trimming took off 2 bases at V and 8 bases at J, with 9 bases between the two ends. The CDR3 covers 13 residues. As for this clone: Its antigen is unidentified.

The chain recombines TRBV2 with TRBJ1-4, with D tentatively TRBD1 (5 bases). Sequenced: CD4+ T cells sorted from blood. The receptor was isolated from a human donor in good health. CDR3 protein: CASSEQGQEKLFF. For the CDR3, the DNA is TGTGCCAGCAGTGAACAGGGTCAGGAAAAACTGTTTTTT.